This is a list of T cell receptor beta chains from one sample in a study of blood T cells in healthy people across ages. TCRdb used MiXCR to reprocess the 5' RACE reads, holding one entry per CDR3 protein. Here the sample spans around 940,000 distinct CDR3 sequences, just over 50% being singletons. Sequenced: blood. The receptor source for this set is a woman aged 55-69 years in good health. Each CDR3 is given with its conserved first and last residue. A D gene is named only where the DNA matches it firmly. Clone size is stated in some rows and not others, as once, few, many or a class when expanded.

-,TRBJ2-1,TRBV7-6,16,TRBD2,TGTGCCAGCAGTTTCTTTCCGCGACTAGCTTACAATGAGCAGTTCTTC,CASSFFPRLAYNEQFF
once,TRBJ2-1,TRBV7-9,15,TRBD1,TGTGCCAGCAGACCCGGGACAGGGGGCTACAATGAGCAGTTCTTC,CASRPGTGGYNEQFF
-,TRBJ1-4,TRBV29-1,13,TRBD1,TGCAGCGTTGAGACAGGGATGGGAGAAAAACTGTTTTTT,CSVETGMGEKLFF
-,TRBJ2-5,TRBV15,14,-,TGTGCCACCAGCCCGCGACTAAGCCAAGAGACCCAGTACTTC,CATSPRLSQETQYF
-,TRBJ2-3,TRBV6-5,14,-,TGTGCCAGCAGGGTAGCGGAACTCACAGATACGCAGTATTTT,CASRVAELTDTQYF
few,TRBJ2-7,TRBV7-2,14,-,TGTGCCAGCAGCTTAGCAGGGCAGTCCTACGAGCAGTACTTC,CASSLAGQSYEQYF
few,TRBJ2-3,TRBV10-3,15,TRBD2,TGTGCCACATCCGCTAGCGGGACTAACACAGATACGCAGTATTTT,CATSASGTNTDTQYF
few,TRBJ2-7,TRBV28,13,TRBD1,TGTGCCAGCAGTCCTAGGACAGGGAGCGAGCAGTACTTC,CASSPRTGSEQYF
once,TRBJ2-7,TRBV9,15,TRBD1,TGTGCCAGCAGCGCATCAGGGGGCGCAGACTACGAGCAGTACTTC,CASSASGGADYEQYF
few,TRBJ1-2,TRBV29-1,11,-,TGCAGCGTTCAGGGGTTGCGTGGCTACACCTTC,CSVQGLRGYTF
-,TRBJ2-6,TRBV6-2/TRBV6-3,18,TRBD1,TGTGCCAGCAGTTTCCCCGGGACAGGGGTTTCTGGGGCCAACGTCCTGACTTTC,CASSFPGTGVSGANVLTF
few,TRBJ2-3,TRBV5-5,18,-,TGTGCCAGCATCAAGAGAGAGACAGGCTCATCCAGCACAGATACGCAGTATTTT,CASIKRETGSSSTDTQYF
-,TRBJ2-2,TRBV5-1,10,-,TGCGCCAGCAGGGGCGGGGAGCTGTTTTTT,CASRGGELFF
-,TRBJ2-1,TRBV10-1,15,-,TGCGCCAGCAGTGTGTCAGCAGGAGGGGTCAATGAGCAGTTCTTC,CASSVSAGGVNEQFF
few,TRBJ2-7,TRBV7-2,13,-,TGTGCCAGCAAGATATTAAGGGAGGACGAGCAGTACTTC,CASKILREDEQYF
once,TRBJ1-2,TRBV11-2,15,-,TGTGCCAGCAGCTTATCCCCGGGGGGGGACTATGGCTACACCTTC,CASSLSPGGDYGYTF
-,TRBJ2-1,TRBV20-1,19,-,TGCAGTGCTAGAGGGCGGGACAGGACAGGACTAGCATGGCGCAATGAGCAGTTCTTC,CSARGRDRTGLAWRNEQFF
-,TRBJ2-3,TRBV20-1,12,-,TGCAGTGCCCAGACCCAGGAGAGTACGCAGTATTTT,CSAQTQESTQYF
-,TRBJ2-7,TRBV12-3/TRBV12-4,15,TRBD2,TGTGCCAGTCGAATAGCGGGGGGCCGCTCCTACGAGCAGTACTTC,CASRIAGGRSYEQYF
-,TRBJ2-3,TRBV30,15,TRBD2,TGTGCCTGGATGGGTCTAGCGGGAGGAGTAGATACGCAGTATTTT,CAWMGLAGGVDTQYF
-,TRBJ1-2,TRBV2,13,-,TGTGCCAGCAGTGAAGGCTACAGAGGCGGCTACACCTTC,CASSEGYRGGYTF
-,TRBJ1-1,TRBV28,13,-,TGTGCGGGCACGGACCGTCTGAACACTGAAGCTTTCTTT,CAGTDRLNTEAFF
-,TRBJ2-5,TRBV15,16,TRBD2,TGTGCCACCAGCAGAGATCTAGCGGGAGAGTACAATGAGCAGTACTTC,CATSRDLAGEYNEQYF
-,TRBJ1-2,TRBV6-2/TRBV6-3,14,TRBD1,TGTGCCAGCATTCCGACAGGGGGCGCCTATGGCTACACCTTC,CASIPTGGAYGYTF
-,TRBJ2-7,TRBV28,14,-,TGTGCCAGCAGCCCAGGAGTTTTCGACTACGAGCAGTACTTC,CASSPGVFDYEQYF
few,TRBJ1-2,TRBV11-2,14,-,TGTGCCAGCAGCCAAAAACAGCTTAACTATGGCTACACCTTC,CASSQKQLNYGYTF
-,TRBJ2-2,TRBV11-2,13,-,TGTGCCAGCAGCTACGCGGGCACCGGGGAGCTGTTTTTT,CASSYAGTGELFF
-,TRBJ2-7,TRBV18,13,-,TGTGCCAGCTCACTCCCGTTGAATTACGAGCAGTACTTC,CASSLPLNYEQYF
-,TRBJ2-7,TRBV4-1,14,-,TGCGCCAGCAGCCCCCTTTCCGTTAAATACGAGCAGTACTTC,CASSPLSVKYEQYF
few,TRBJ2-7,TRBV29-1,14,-,TGCAGCGTTGAAGATGAGGGCAGAGCCCACGAGCAGTACTTC,CSVEDEGRAHEQYF
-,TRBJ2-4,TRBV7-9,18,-,TGTGCCAGCAGCCCAGGGCAGGGGATTAGCTTAGCCAAAAACATTCAGTACTTC,CASSPGQGISLAKNIQYF
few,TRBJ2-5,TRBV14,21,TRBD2,TGTGCCAGCAGCCTTAGACATCTCCCTAGAGGTGCTGCTGGCGGGAGAGAGACCCAGTACTTC,CASSLRHLPRGAAGGRETQYF
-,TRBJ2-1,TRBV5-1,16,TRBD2,TGCGCCAGCAGCTCCTCCGGGACTAGCGCACACAATGAGCAGTTCTTC,CASSSSGTSAHNEQFF
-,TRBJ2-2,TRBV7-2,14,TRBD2,TGTGCCAGCAGAAGCGGGAGTCGGGCCGGGGAGCTGTTTTTT,CASRSGSRAGELFF
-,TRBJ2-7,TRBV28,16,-,TGTGCCAGCAGTTTCTCGTGGGAGGGGGGGACCTACGAGCAGTACTTC,CASSFSWEGGTYEQYF
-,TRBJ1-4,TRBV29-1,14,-,TGCAGCGTGGGAGATGGTGTCGTGGATGAAAAACTGTTTTTT,CSVGDGVVDEKLFF
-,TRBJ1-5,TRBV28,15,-,TGTGCCAGGTTGTCGGAGGGGGGGGGCAATCAGCCCCAGCATTTT,CARLSEGGGNQPQHF
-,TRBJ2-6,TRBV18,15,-,TGTGCCAGCTCCCCCGAGGGTTTTGGGGCCAACGTCCTGACTTTC,CASSPEGFGANVLTF
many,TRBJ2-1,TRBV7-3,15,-,TGTGCCAGCAGCTTAATGTATCGCCCATTGGATGAGCAGTTCTTC,CASSLMYRPLDEQFF
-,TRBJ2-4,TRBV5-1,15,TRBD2,TGCGCCAGCAGCTTGGAGGGACTAGCGGTTTACAAGCAGTACTTC,CASSLEGLAVYKQYF
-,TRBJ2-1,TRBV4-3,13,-,TGCGCCAGCAGCCAACTAAACAGCAACGAGCAGTTCTTC,CASSQLNSNEQFF
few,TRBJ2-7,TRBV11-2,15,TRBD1,TGTGCCAGCAGCTTAATGGGACAGGGAAAGGGCGAGCAGTACTTC,CASSLMGQGKGEQYF
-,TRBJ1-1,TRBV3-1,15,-,TGTGCCAGCAGCAAACAGGACAAATTGAACACTGAAGCTTTCTTT,CASSKQDKLNTEAFF
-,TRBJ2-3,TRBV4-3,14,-,TGCGCCAGCAGCCAAGTAAGCACCGGGGATACGCAGTATTTT,CASSQVSTGDTQYF
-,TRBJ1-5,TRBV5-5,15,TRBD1,TGTACCAGCAGCCCGAGACAGGGCGCCAATCAGCCCCAGCATTTT,CTSSPRQGANQPQHF
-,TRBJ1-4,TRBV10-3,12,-,TGTGCCATCAGGGGGCTCGATGAAAAACTGTTTTTT,CAIRGLDEKLFF
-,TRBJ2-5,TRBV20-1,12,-,TGCAGTGCTCGACAGGTTAGCGAGACCCAGTACTTC,CSARQVSETQYF
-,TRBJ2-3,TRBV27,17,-,TGTGCCAGCAGTCCCGCACAGGTGGTTCCCGTCAAGGATACGCAGTATTTT,CASSPAQVVPVKDTQYF
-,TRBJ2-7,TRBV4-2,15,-,TGTGCCAGCAGCCCGAGGGTAGCGGATTCCTACGAGCAGTACTTC,CASSPRVADSYEQYF
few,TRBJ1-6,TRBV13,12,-,TGTGCCAGCAGCTTAGACCGTTCACCCCTCCACTTT,CASSLDRSPLHF
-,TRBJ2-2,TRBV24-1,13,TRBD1,TGTGCCACCACGGAACAGGGGGCCGGGGAGCTGTTTTTT,CATTEQGAGELFF
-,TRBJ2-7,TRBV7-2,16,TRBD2,TGTGCCAGCAGTTCATTCCTTGGGCGGGAGGTCAACGAGCAGTACTTC,CASSSFLGREVNEQYF
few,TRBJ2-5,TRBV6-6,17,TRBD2,TGTGCCAGCAGGCCTTTGACTAGCGGGAGGAACCAAGAGACCCAGTACTTC,CASRPLTSGRNQETQYF